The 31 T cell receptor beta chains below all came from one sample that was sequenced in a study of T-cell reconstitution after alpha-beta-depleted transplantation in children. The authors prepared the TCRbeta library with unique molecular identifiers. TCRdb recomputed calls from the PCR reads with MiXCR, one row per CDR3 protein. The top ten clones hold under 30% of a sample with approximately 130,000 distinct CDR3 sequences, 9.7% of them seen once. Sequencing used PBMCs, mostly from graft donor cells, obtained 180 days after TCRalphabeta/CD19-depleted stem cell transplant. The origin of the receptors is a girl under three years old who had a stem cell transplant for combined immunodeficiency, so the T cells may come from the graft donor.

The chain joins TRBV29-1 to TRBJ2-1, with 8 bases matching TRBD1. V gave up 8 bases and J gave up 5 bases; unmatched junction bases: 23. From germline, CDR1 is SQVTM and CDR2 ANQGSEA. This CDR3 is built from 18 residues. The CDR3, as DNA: TGCAGCAGTCTCCGGGACAGGTTTCTGCCTAGTACGGACAATGAGCAGTTCTTC. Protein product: CSSLRDRFLPSTDNEQFF.

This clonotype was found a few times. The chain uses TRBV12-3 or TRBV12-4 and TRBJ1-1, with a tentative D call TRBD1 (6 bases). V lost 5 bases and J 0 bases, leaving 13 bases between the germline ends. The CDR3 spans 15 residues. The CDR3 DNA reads TGTGCCAGCAGTCCCGGAGGGGGGCTGAACACTGAAGCTTTCTTT. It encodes CASSPGGGLNTEAFF.

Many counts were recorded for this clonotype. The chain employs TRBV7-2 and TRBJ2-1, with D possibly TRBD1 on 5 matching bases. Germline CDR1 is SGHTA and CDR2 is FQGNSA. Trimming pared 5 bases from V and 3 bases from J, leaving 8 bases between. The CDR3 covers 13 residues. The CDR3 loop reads CASSPTVYNEQFF. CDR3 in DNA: TGTGCCAGCAGCCCGACAGTCTACAATGAGCAGTTCTTC.

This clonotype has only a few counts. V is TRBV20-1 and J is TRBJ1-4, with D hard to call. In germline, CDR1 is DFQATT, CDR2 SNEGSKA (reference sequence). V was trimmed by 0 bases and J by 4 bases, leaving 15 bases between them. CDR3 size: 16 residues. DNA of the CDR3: TGCAGTGCTAGAGAAGGCCTTGGCAACTTTAATGAAAAACTGTTTTTT. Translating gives CSAREGLGNFNEKLFF.

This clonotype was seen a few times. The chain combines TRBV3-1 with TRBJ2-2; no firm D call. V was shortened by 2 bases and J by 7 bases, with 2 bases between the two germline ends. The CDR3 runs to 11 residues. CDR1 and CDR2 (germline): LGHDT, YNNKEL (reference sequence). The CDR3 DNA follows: TGTGCCAGCAGCCAACTCGGGGAGCTGTTTTTT. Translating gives CASSQLGELFF.

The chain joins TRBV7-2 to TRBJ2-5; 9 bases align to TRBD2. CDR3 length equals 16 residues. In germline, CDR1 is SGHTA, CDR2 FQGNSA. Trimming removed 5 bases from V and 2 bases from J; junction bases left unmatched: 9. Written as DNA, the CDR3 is TGTGCCAGCAGCCCCAGGGCGGCGGGAGGGCAAGAGACCCAGTACTTC. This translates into CASSPRAAGGQETQYF.

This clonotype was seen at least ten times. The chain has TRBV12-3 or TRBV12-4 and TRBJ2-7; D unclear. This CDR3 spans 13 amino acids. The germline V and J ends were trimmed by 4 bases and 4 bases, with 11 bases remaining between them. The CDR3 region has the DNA TGTGCCAGCAGTTCCGTTTTGGGGTACGAGCAGTACTTC. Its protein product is CASSSVLGYEQYF.

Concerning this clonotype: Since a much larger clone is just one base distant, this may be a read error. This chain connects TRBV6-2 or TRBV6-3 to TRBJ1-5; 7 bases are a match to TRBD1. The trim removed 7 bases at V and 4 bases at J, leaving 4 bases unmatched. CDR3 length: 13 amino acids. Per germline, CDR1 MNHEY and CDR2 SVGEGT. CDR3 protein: CASTLQGNQPQHF. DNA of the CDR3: TGTGCCAGCACCTTACAGGGGAATCAGCCCCAGCATTTT.

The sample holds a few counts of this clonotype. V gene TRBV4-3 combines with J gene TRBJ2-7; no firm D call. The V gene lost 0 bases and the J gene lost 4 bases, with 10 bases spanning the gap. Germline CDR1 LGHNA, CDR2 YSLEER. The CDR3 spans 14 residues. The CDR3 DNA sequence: TGCGCCAGCAGCCAAGATCACCTAGGTTACGAGCAGTACTTC. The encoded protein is CASSQDHLGYEQYF.

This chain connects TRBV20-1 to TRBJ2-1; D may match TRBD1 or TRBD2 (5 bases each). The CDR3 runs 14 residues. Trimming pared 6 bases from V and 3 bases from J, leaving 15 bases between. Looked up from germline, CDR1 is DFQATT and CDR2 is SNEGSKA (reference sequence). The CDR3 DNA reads TGCAGTGCATCCCGGGGCCCCGGCTACAATGAGCAGTTCTTC. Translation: CSASRGPGYNEQFF.

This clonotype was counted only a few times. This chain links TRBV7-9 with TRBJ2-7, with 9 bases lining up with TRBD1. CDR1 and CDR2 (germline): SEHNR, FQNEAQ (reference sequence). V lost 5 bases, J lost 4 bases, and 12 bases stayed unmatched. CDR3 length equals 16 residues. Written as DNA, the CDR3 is TGTGCCAGCAGCCCTCCCCTCGGGACAGGGATGTACGAGCAGTACTTC. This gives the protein CASSPPLGTGMYEQYF.

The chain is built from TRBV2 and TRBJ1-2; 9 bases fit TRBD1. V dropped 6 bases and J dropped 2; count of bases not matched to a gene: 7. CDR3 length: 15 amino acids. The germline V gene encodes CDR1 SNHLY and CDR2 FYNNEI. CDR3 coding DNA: TGTGCCAGCAGCCGCACCGGGACAGGGAACTATGGCTACACCTTC. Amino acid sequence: CASSRTGTGNYGYTF. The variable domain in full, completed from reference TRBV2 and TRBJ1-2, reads EPEVTQTPSHQVTQMGQEVILRCVPISNHLYFYWYRQILGQKVEFLVSFYNNEISEKSEIFDDQFSVERPDGSNFTLKIRSTKLEDSAMYFCASSRTGTGNYGYTFGSGTRLTVV.

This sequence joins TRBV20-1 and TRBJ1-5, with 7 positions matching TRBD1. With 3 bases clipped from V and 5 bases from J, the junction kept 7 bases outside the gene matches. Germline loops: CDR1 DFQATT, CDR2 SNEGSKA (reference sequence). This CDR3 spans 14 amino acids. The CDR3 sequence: CSASRPGGDQPQHF. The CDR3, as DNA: TGCAGTGCTAGTAGGCCAGGGGGAGATCAGCCCCAGCATTTT.

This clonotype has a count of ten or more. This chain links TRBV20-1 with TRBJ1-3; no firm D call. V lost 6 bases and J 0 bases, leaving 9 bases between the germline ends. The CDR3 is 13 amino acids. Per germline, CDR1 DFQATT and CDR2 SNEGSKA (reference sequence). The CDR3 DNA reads TGCAGTGCAGGCCGGAGCTCTGGAAACACCATATATTTT. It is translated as CSAGRSSGNTIYF.

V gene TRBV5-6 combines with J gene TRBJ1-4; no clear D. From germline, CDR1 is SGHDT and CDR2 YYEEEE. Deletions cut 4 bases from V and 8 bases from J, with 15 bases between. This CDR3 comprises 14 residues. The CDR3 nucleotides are TGTGCCAGCAGCCCGGCCTGGGCCCCAGAAAAACTGTTTTTT. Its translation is CASSPAWAPEKLFF.

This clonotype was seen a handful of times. The CDR3 DNA reads as TGCAGTGCTACCCGGGACAGGGTGGAGCAGCCCCAGCATTTT. This codes for CSATRDRVEQPQHF. The chain is built from TRBV20-1 and TRBJ1-5; TRBD1 matches 9 bases. The length of the CDR3 is 14 residues. Trimming cost V 4 bases and J 7 bases; bases outside gene matches: 8. The V gene's germline CDR1 is DFQATT and CDR2 SNEGSKA (reference sequence).

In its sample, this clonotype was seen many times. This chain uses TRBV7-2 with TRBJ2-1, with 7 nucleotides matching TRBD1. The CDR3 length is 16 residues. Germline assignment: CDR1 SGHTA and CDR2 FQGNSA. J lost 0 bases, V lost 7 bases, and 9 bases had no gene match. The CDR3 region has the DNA TGTGCCAGCACCTTTACAGGGGATCTCTCCTACAATGAGCAGTTCTTC. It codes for CASTFTGDLSYNEQFF. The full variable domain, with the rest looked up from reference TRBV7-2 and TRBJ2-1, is GAGVSQSPSNKVTEKGKDVELRCDPISGHTALYWYRQSLGQGLEFLIYFQGNSAPDKSGLPSDRFSAERTGGSVSTLTIQRTQQEDSAVYLCASTFTGDLSYNEQFFGPGTRLTVL.

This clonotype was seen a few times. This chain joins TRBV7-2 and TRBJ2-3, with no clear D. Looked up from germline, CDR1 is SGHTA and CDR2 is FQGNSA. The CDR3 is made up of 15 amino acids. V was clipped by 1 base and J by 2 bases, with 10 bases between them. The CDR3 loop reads CASSLVADPTDTQYF. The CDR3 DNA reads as TGTGCCAGCAGCTTAGTTGCAGACCCCACAGATACGCAGTATTTT. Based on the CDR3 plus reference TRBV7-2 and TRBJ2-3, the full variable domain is GAGVSQSPSNKVTEKGKDVELRCDPISGHTALYWYRQSLGQGLEFLIYFQGNSAPDKSGLPSDRFSAERTGGSVSTLTIQRTQQEDSAVYLCASSLVADPTDTQYFGPGTRLTVL.

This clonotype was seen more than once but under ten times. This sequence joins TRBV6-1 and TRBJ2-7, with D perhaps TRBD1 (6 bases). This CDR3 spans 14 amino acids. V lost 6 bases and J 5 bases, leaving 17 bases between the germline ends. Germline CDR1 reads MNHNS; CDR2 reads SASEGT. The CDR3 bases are TGTGCCAGCAGGCTCAAACAGGGATACCACGAGCAGTACTTC. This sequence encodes CASRLKQGYHEQYF.

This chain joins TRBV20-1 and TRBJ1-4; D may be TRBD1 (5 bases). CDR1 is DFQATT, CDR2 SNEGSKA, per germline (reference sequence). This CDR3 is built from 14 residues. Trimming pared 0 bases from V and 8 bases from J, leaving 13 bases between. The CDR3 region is CSAREFGAQEKLFF. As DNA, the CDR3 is TGCAGTGCTAGAGAGTTTGGGGCCCAAGAAAAACTGTTTTTT.

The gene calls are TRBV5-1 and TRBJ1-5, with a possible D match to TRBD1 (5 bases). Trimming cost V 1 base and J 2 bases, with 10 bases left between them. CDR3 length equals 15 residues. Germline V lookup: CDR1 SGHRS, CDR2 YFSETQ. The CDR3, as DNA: TGCGCCAGCAGCTTGCCGGGGGAAGGCAATCAGCCCCAGCATTTT. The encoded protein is CASSLPGEGNQPQHF.

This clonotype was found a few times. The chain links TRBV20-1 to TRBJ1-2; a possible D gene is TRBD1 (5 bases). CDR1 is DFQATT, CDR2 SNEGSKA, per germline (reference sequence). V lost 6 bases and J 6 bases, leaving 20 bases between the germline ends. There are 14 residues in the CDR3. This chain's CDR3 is CSAPVGADRHGYTF. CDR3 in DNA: TGCAGTGCCCCGGTTGGGGCAGACAGACATGGCTACACCTTC.

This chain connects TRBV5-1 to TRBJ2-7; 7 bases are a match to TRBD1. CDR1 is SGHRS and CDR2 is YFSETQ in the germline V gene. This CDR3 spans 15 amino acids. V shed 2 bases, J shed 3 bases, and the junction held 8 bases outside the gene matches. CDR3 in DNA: TGCGCCAGCAGCTTTGGAACAGGGGATTACTACGAGCAGTACTTC. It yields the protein CASSFGTGDYYEQYF.

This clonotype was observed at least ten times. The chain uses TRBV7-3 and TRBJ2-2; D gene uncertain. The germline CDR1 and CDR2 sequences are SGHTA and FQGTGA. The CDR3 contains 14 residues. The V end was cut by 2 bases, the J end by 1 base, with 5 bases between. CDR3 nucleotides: TGTGCCAGCAGCTTACTCGAGAACACCGGGGAGCTGTTTTTT. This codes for CASSLLENTGELFF. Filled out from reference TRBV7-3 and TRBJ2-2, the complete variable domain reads GAGVSQTPSNKVTEKGKYVELRCDPISGHTALYWYRQSLGQGPEFLIYFQGTGAADDSGLPNDRFFAVRPEGSVSTLKIQRTERGDSAVYLCASSLLENTGELFFGEGSRLTVL.

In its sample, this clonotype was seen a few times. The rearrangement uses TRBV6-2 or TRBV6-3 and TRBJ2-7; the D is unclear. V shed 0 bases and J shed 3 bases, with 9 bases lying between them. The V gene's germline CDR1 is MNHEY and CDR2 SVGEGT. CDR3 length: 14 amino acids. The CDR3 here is CASSYSKTSYEQYF. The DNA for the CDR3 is TGTGCCAGCAGTTACTCGAAGACCAGCTACGAGCAGTACTTC.

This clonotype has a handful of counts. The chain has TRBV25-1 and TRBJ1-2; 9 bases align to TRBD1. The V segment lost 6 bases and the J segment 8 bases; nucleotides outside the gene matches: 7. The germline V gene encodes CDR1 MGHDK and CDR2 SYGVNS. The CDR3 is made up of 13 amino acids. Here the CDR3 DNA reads TGTGCCAGCAGATTCGGACAGGGGCACGGCTACACCTTC. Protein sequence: CASRFGQGHGYTF.

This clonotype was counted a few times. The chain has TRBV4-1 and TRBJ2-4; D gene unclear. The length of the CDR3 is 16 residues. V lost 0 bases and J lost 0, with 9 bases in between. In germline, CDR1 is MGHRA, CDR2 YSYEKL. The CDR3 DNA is TGCGCCAGCAGCCAAGATCGACTGTTAGCCAAAAACATTCAGTACTTC. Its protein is CASSQDRLLAKNIQYF.

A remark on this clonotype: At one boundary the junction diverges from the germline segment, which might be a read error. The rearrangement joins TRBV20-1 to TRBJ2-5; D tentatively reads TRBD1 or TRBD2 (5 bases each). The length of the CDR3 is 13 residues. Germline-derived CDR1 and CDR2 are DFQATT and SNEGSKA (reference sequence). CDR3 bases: TGCAGTTCTAGCAGACAGTTTCAAGAGACCCAGTACTTC. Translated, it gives CSSSRQFQETQYF.

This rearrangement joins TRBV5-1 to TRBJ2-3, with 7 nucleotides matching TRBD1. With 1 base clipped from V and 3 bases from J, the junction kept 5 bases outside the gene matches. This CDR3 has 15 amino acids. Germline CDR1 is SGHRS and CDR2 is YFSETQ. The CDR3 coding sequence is TGCGCCAGCAGCTTGAACAGGGGATGGACAGATACGCAGTATTTT. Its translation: CASSLNRGWTDTQYF.

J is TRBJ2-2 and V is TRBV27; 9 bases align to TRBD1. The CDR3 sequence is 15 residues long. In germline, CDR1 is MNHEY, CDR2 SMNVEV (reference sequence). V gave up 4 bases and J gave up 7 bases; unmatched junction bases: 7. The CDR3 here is CASSSGTGLHGELFF. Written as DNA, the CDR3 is TGTGCCAGCAGTTCCGGGACAGGGCTGCACGGGGAGCTGTTTTTT.

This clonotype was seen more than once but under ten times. This CDR3 is CASSIGTGTEAFF. The CDR3 DNA follows: TGTGCCAGCAGTATCGGGACAGGCACTGAAGCTTTCTTT. This chain joins TRBV25-1 and TRBJ1-1, with 8 positions matching TRBD1. The germline gives CDR1 MGHDK, CDR2 SYGVNS. J lost 4 bases, V lost 5 bases, and 3 bases had no gene match. The CDR3 spans 13 residues. Complete variable domain (other parts from reference TRBV25-1 and TRBJ1-1): EADIYQTPRYLVIGTGKKITLECSQTMGHDKMYWYQQDPGMELHLIHYSYGVNSTEKGDLSSESTVSRIRTEHFPLTLESARPSHTSQYLCASSIGTGTEAFFGQGTRLTVV.